The 18 T cell receptor beta chains below come from one sample, sequenced in a study of blood T cell repertoires in COVID-19. Sequenced by immunoSEQ multiplex PCR; TCRdb stores in-frame clones only, minus some. The sample records tens of thousands of clones, approximately 80% being singletons. The sample comprised PBMCs or T cells enriched from blood (not recorded which). The receptor source for this set is a woman aged 40 to 50 with acute COVID-19.

The gene calls are TRBV6-5 and TRBJ1-5; maybe TRBD1 (5 bases). The CDR3 covers 14 residues. Trimming removed 6 bases at V and 0 bases at J, with 9 bases between. CDR1 and CDR2 (germline): MNHEY, SVGAGI. In DNA, the CDR3 is TGTGCCAGCAGGCAGGGTAATAGCAATCAGCCCCAGCATTTT. Protein: CASRQGNSNQPQHF.

This sequence joins TRBV27 and TRBJ2-1; a possible D gene is TRBD1 (6 bases). The CDR3 covers 13 residues. Between the trimmed V and J ends, which lost 3 bases and 6 bases, there was a span of 9 bases. Per germline, CDR1 MNHEY and CDR2 SMNVEV (reference sequence). In DNA form, the CDR3 reads TGTGCCAGCAGTTTGGTACAGGGCAATGAGCAGTTCTTC. This encodes CASSLVQGNEQFF.

CDR3 nucleotide sequence: TGTGCCAGCTCACCCTTGGAGGGCAGCGAGCAGTACTTC. Encoded protein: CASSPLEGSEQYF. This rearrangement joins TRBV18 to TRBJ2-7; TRBD2 might be the D (6 bases). CDR3 length: 13 residues. The germline gives CDR1 KGHSH, CDR2 LQKENI. V lost 3 bases to trimming and J lost 6 bases, with 12 bases between them.

This clone is a singleton in its sample. The chain joins TRBV11-1 to TRBJ2-5, with 10 bases that match TRBD2. V was clipped by 6 bases and J by 3 bases; unmatched bases: 4. Germline V gene sequence: CDR1 SGHAT, CDR2 FQDESV (reference sequence). The CDR3 is 14 residues long. The CDR3: CASSPSGGEETQYF. The DNA of the CDR3 is TGTGCCAGCAGTCCGAGCGGGGGGGAAGAGACCCAGTACTTC.

This rearrangement joins TRBV2 to TRBJ2-7, with TRBD2 identical over 7 bases. The CDR3 spans 13 residues. With V trimmed by 7 bases and J by 3 bases, 6 bases remained unmatched. The V gene's germline CDR1 is SNHLY and CDR2 FYNNEI. CDR3 in DNA: TGTGCCAGCACTGGCGGGGGAGACTACGAGCAGTACTTC. This sequence encodes CASTGGGDYEQYF.

The rearrangement uses TRBV19 and TRBJ2-3; the D gene is possibly TRBD2 (8 bases). The CDR3 length is 14 residues. Germline-derived CDR1 and CDR2 are LNHDA and SQIVND (reference sequence). The V gene lost 3 bases and the J gene lost 4 bases, with 11 bases spanning the gap. The CDR3 sequence is CASSISGTADTQYF. CDR3 in DNA: TGTGCCAGTAGTATTAGCGGGACAGCAGATACGCAGTATTTT.

The chain carries TRBV15 and TRBJ2-1, with TRBD2 matching over 10 bases. Per germline, CDR1 LNHNV and CDR2 YYDKDF (reference sequence). The length of the CDR3 is 19 residues. Trimming at V came to 0 bases and at J to 7 bases, leaving 15 bases not matched to a gene. CDR3 loop: CATSRDQGRTASGRNEQFF. In nucleotides, the CDR3 is TGTGCCACCAGCAGAGATCAGGGAAGGACGGCTAGCGGGAGAAATGAGCAGTTCTTC.

V usage is TRBV3-1 (or the pseudogene TRBV3-2) and J usage is TRBJ2-7, with 15 bases that match TRBD2. The CDR3 is made up of 15 amino acids. Trimming removed 1 base from V and 5 bases from J; junction bases left unmatched: 0. CDR1 LGHDT and CDR2 YNNKEL come from the germline V gene (reference sequence). CDR3 nucleotide sequence: TGTGCCAGCAGCCAAGGGACTAGCGGGGGGGACGAGCAGTACGTC. Translated: CASSQGTSGGDEQYV.

V is TRBV5-1 and J is TRBJ1-4; TRBD1 aligns across 9 bases. Germline V gene sequence: CDR1 SGHRS, CDR2 YFSETQ. This CDR3 has 14 residues. J was trimmed by 8 bases and V by 4 bases; bases with no gene match: 6. For the CDR3, the DNA is TGCGCCAGCAGCCTAGGGACAGGGAGGGAAAAACTGTTTTTT. It codes for CASSLGTGREKLFF.

V and J are TRBV19 and TRBJ2-4; 8 bases fit TRBD2. This CDR3 spans 17 amino acids. The germline V gene encodes CDR1 LNHDA and CDR2 SQIVND (reference sequence). Trimming took 0 bases from V and 1 from J; bases not matched to a gene: 5. For the CDR3, the DNA is TGTGCCAGTAGTATAGACCGACTAGCGTTGGCCAAAAACATTCAGTACTTC. It is translated as CASSIDRLALAKNIQYF. The whole variable domain, remainder taken from reference TRBV19 and TRBJ2-4, is DGGITQSPKYLFRKEGQNVTLSCEQNLNHDAMYWYRQDPGQGLRLIYYSQIVNDFQKGDIAEGYSVSREKKESFPLTVTSAQKNPTAFYLCASSIDRLALAKNIQYFGAGTRLSVL.

The rearrangement joins TRBV12-1 to TRBJ2-7; the table gives TRBD1 as D, unverified against the DNA. TRBV12-1 is a pseudogene locus. This CDR3 is built from 14 residues. CDR3 region: CASSPDRTSYEQYF. The CDR3 DNA reads as TGTGCCAGCAGTCCAGACAGGACCTCCTACGAGCAGTACTTC.

The chain employs TRBV6-5 and TRBJ2-2; D might be TRBD2 (6 bases). Germline-derived CDR1 and CDR2 are MNHEY and SVGAGI. The CDR3 loop spans 16 amino acids. V was pared by 0 bases and J by 3 bases, with 11 bases between. In nucleotides, the CDR3 is TGTGCCAGCAGTTACTCGCGGGACCGACACACCGGGGAGCTGTTTTTT. Encoded protein: CASSYSRDRHTGELFF.

In its sample, this clone was seen a few times. V is TRBV11-3 and J is TRBJ2-2; D ambiguous. The germline V and J ends were trimmed by 1 base and 1 base, with 4 bases remaining between them. CDR1 is SGHNT and CDR2 is YENEEA in the germline V gene. CDR3 length equals 14 residues. The CDR3 nucleotides read TGTGCCAGCAGCTTAGGTCAGAACACCGGGGAGCTGTTTTTT. Translation gives CASSLGQNTGELFF.

This chain links TRBV19 with TRBJ2-2, with 10 bases fitting TRBD1. The germline V gene encodes CDR1 LNHDA and CDR2 SQIVND (reference sequence). The trim removed 5 bases at V and 9 bases at J, leaving 6 bases unmatched. The CDR3 spans 14 residues. The CDR3 DNA reads as TGTGCCAGTAGTTTCGGGACAGGGGTGAGGGAGCTGTTTTTT. Protein sequence: CASSFGTGVRELFF.

CDR3 sequence reads: CASSQGTGYSNQPQHF. The CDR3 nucleotides read TGTGCCAGCAGCCAAGGGACAGGGTATAGCAATCAGCCCCAGCATTTT. The chain employs TRBV3-1 (or the pseudogene TRBV3-2) and TRBJ1-5, with 8 bases matching TRBD1. This CDR3 region has 16 residues. CDR1 LGHDT and CDR2 YNNKEL come from the germline V gene (reference sequence). Trimming at V came to 1 base and at J to 0 bases, leaving 2 bases not matched to a gene.

The chain has TRBV10-1 and TRBJ2-2; D possibly corresponds to TRBD2 (6 bases). Per germline, CDR1 WNHNN and CDR2 SYGVQD (reference sequence). This CDR3 contains 12 residues. V lost 6 bases to trimming and J lost 6 bases, with 8 bases between them. The CDR3 region has the DNA TGCGCCAGCAGCTTAGCGGCCGGGGAGCTGTTTTTT. Translating it yields CASSLAAGELFF.

The chain joins TRBV5-8 to TRBJ1-4; D unclear. Per the germline V gene, CDR1 is SGHTS and CDR2 is YDEGEE. This CDR3 has 10 residues. The V and J ends lost 7 bases and 8 bases respectively, with 6 bases between them. The CDR3 DNA reads as TGTGCCAGCCCGGGGGAAAAACTGTTTTTT. Its protein product is CASPGEKLFF.

The rearrangement uses TRBV5-1 and TRBJ2-5; TRBD1 matches at 7 bases. After removal of 3 bases from V and 5 bases from J, the junction contained 7 bases not matched to a gene. Germline V gene sequence: CDR1 SGHRS, CDR2 YFSETQ. There are 14 residues in the CDR3. CDR3 loop: CASSSAQGFETQYF. CDR3 DNA: TGCGCCAGCAGCTCGGCACAGGGGTTTGAGACCCAGTACTTC.